The 12 T cell receptor beta chains listed next were all sequenced from one sample in a study of T cell responses to AZD1222 COVID-19 vaccine. Sequencing used immunoSEQ multiplex PCR; TCRdb keeps in-frame clones, though not all of them. The data show around 99,000 clones, over 75% seen once. Sample: peripheral blood, taken on day 0 of AZD1222 vaccination. These receptors were obtained from an adult in good health.

The sample holds a few counts of this clone. This sequence joins TRBV7-2 and TRBJ2-7; the D gene is possibly TRBD2 (6 bases). Germline loops: CDR1 SGHTA, CDR2 FQGNSA. The CDR3 runs to 13 residues. Trimming shortened V by 1 base and J by 6 bases, and 10 bases separated the two germline ends. This chain's CDR3 is CASSLGLALEQYF. CDR3 bases: TGTGCCAGCAGCTTAGGGCTAGCGCTCGAGCAGTACTTC.

The chain has TRBV7-8 and TRBJ2-7; D unresolved. Germline V gives CDR1 SGHVS, CDR2 FQNEAQ. The CDR3 has 11 residues. The ends were cut back, 5 bases at V and 8 bases at J, with 10 bases in the middle. CDR3: CASSPHSKQYF. The CDR3 DNA is TGTGCCAGCAGCCCCCATAGCAAGCAGTACTTC. The full variable domain, its missing parts supplied by reference TRBV7-8 and TRBJ2-7, is GAGVSQSPRYKVAKRGQDVALRCDPISGHVSLFWYQQALGQGPEFLTYFQNEAQLDKSGLPSDRFFAERPEGSVSTLKIQRTQQEDSAVYLCASSPHSKQYFGPGTRLTVT.

The genes are TRBV10-2 and TRBJ1-4; 8 nucleotides agree with TRBD1. V dropped 6 bases and J dropped 7; count of bases not matched to a gene: 7. Germline V CDR1 and CDR2: WSHSY, SAAADI. The CDR3 is made up of 14 amino acids. This CDR3 reads CASRDRGVSEKLFF. The CDR3 coding sequence is TGCGCCAGCAGAGACAGGGGTGTAAGTGAAAAACTGTTTTTT.

The gene calls are TRBV19 and TRBJ1-5, with a weak D call TRBD1 (5 bases). In germline, CDR1 is LNHDA, CDR2 SQIVND (reference sequence). This CDR3 has 14 residues. V was cut by 3 bases and J by 9 bases, with 15 bases left in between. DNA for the CDR3: TGTGCCAGTAGTATCTTGGGGCCCGCGGGGCCCCAGCATTTT. Residues: CASSILGPAGPQHF.

V usage is TRBV18 and J usage is TRBJ2-2; 7 positions agree with TRBD2. After removal of 1 base from V and 2 bases from J, the junction contained 7 bases not matched to a gene. There are 17 residues in the CDR3. From germline, CDR1 is KGHSH and CDR2 LQKENI. CDR3 DNA sequence: TGTGCCAGCTCACCACGATCTAGCGGAGTCAACACCGGGGAGCTGTTTTTT. This encodes CASSPRSSGVNTGELFF.

This clone was recorded only once. The rearrangement uses TRBV27 and TRBJ2-5, with 10 bases lining up with TRBD1. The CDR3 loop spans 17 amino acids. V lost 6 bases, J lost 5 bases, and 15 bases stayed unmatched. CDR1 is MNHEY and CDR2 is SMNVEV in the germline V gene (reference sequence). CDR3 nucleotides: TGTGCCAGCAGCCCGACCGGGACAGGGGTTCGCCGGGAGACCCAGTACTTC. Protein product: CASSPTGTGVRRETQYF.

This clone was recorded once. The rearrangement links TRBV6-1 to TRBJ2-3, with D hard to call. This CDR3 is built from 15 residues. The V and J ends lost 3 bases and 1 base respectively, with 11 bases between them. The V gene's germline CDR1 is MNHNS and CDR2 SASEGT. The CDR3 loop reads CASSDVGSRTDTQYF. CDR3 nucleotide sequence: TGTGCCAGCAGTGACGTAGGGTCACGCACAGATACGCAGTATTTT.

This clone was recorded only once. The V gene is TRBV30, the J gene TRBJ2-6, with D tentatively TRBD1 (5 bases). Germline loops: CDR1 GTSNPN, CDR2 SVGIG (reference sequence). Between the trimmed V and J ends, which lost 2 bases and 3 bases, there was a span of 17 bases. The CDR3 is 17 amino acids. The CDR3 sequence is CAWSRTFTLSGANVLTF. The CDR3 region has the DNA TGTGCCTGGAGTCGGACATTCACTCTTAGTGGGGCCAACGTCCTGACTTTC.

The chain is built from TRBV3-1 (or the pseudogene TRBV3-2) and TRBJ1-1; D is possibly TRBD1 (6 bases). CDR3 length: 15 amino acids. Trimming pared 4 bases from V and 4 bases from J, leaving 16 bases between. The germline V gene has CDR1 LGHDT and CDR2 YNNKEL (reference sequence). CDR3 coding DNA: TGTGCCAGCAGCCGAGGGGGGGTATTGGCCACTGAAGCTTTCTTT. Translating it yields CASSRGGVLATEAFF.

V gene TRBV28 combines with J gene TRBJ1-1; D is unclear. CDR1 is MDHEN and CDR2 is SYDVKM in the germline V gene. Trimming removed 6 bases from V and 2 bases from J, with 13 bases in between. The CDR3 contains 14 residues. This CDR3 is CASRPLSPNTEAFF. The CDR3 DNA sequence: TGTGCCAGCAGACCCCTAAGTCCCAACACTGAAGCTTTCTTT. Full variable domain (remainder filled in from reference TRBV28 and TRBJ1-1): DVKVTQSSRYLVKRTGEKVFLECVQDMDHENMFWYRQDPGLGLRLIYFSYDVKMKEKGDIPEGYSVSREKKERFSLILESASTNQTSMYLCASRPLSPNTEAFFGQGTRLTVV.

This chain joins TRBV11-2 and TRBJ1-2; D is uncertain. This CDR3 is 12 amino acids long. The germline V gene encodes CDR1 SGHAT and CDR2 FQNNGV. Trimming removed 0 bases at V and 8 bases at J, with 7 bases between. Written as DNA, the CDR3 is TGTGCCAGCAGCTTAGAAAGTGGGGGCTACACCTTC. Translating it yields CASSLESGGYTF.

The chain uses TRBV27 and TRBJ2-3; TRBD2 matches 16 bases. The J segment lost 8 bases and the V segment lost 4 bases, leaving 6 bases of the junction unmatched. This CDR3 is built from 16 residues. Germline assignment: CDR1 MNHEY and CDR2 SMNVEV (reference sequence). CDR3 in amino acids: CASSWGLAGGPATQYF. The DNA for the CDR3 is TGTGCCAGCAGTTGGGGACTAGCGGGGGGGCCAGCTACGCAGTATTTT.